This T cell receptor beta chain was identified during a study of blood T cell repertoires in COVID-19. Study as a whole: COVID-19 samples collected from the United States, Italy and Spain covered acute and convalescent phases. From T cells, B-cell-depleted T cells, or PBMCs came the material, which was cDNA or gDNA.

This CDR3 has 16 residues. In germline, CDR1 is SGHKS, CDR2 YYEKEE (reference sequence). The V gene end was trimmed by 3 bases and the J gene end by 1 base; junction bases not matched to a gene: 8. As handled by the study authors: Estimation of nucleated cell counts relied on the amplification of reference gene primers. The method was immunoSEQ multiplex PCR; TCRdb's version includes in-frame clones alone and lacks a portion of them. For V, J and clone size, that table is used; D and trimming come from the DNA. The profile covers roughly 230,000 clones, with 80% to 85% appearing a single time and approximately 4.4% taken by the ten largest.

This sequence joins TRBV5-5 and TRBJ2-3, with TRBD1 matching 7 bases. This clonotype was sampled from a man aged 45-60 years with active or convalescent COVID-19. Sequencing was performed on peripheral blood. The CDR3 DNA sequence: TGTGCCAGCAGCTGGGGTCAGGGGGAAGGCACAGATACGCAGTATTTT. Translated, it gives CASSWGQGEGTDTQYF.